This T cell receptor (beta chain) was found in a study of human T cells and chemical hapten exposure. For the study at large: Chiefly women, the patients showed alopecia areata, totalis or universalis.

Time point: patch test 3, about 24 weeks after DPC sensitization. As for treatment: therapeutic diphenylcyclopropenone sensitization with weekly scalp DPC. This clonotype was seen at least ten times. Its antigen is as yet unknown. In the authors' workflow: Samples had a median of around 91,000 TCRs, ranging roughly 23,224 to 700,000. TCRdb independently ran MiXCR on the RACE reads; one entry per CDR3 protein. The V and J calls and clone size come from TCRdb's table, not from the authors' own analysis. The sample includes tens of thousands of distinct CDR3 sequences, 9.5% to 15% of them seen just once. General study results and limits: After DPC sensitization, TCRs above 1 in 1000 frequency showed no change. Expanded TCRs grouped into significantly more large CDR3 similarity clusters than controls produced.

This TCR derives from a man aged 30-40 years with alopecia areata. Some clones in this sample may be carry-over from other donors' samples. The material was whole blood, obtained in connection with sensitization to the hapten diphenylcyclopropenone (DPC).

CDR3: CRVAGTDTQYF. DNA of the CDR3: TGCAGGGTAGCGGGCACAGATACGCAGTATTTT. The chain recombines TRBV20-1 with TRBJ2-3, with D maybe TRBD2 (6 bases). The V gene's germline CDR1 is DFQATT and CDR2 SNEGSKA (reference sequence). This CDR3 spans 11 amino acids.